These T cell receptor beta chains were read from a single sample in a study of T and B cells in COVID-19 patients. TCRdb independently ran MiXCR on the multiplex PCR reads; one entry per CDR3 protein. The sample carries 15,000 or so distinct CDR3 sequences, around a quarter recorded once. Sequencing was performed on blood. Every receptor here comes from a human donor who had recovered from COVID-19. CDR3s include the opening cysteine and the closing phenylalanine or tryptophan. D genes are given only for firm matches. Some rows have no size entry. The others give once, few or many, or a class for an expanded clone.

clone_size	d_call	v_call	j_call	cdr3_length	cdr3_nt	cdr3_aa
many	NA	TRBV18	TRBJ2-1	15	TGTGCCAGCTCACCACGGACAAGCTCCTACAATGAGCAGTTCTTC	CASSPRTSSYNEQFF
medium-sized	NA	TRBV6-5	TRBJ2-7	13	TGTGCCAGCAGTTCCGGGACCTTCTACGAGCAGTACTTC	CASSSGTFYEQYF
once	TRBD1	TRBV6-1	TRBJ1-2	17	TGTGCCAGCAGTGAAGGCACCGGGACAGGGGGCAGGTATGGCTACACCTTC	CASSEGTGTGGRYGYTF
NA	NA	TRBV7-9	TRBJ2-1	15	TGTGCCAGCATCACTCTAGGGGGAGTCGAAAATGAGCAGTTCTTC	CASITLGGVENEQFF
few	TRBD2	TRBV27	TRBJ2-4	19	TGTGCCAGCAGCCGTAAGCCAGCGGGGGGGCCTATGGCCAAAAACATTCAGTACTTC	CASSRKPAGGPMAKNIQYF
many	NA	TRBV12-3/TRBV12-4	TRBJ2-3	15	TGTGCCAGCAGCCCCGGTGACAGGCTCACAGATACGCAGTATTTT	CASSPGDRLTDTQYF
NA	NA	TRBV6-5	TRBJ1-2	12	TGTGCCAGCAGCTCGGAGGGGTATGGCTACACCTTC	CASSSEGYGYTF
few	TRBD1	TRBV4-3	TRBJ2-7	14	TGCGCCAGCAGCCAGTGGGGACAGGGCTACGAGCAGTACTTC	CASSQWGQGYEQYF
NA	TRBD1	TRBV20-1	TRBJ1-6	12	TGCAGTGCCGGGACAGGGAATTCACCCCTCCACTTT	CSAGTGNSPLHF
NA	NA	TRBV7-4	TRBJ2-1	15	TGTGCCAGCAGCCCCGACAGGATCACCTACAATGAGCAGTTCTTC	CASSPDRITYNEQFF
many	TRBD2	TRBV6-5	TRBJ2-1	16	TGTGCCAGCAGGGAAGGGAGCGGGACTACCTACAATGAGCAGTTCTTC	CASREGSGTTYNEQFF
few	NA	TRBV6-2/TRBV6-3	TRBJ2-7	13	TGTGCCAGCAGGACGGGAGCCTCCTACGAGCAGTACTTC	CASRTGASYEQYF
NA	TRBD2	TRBV10-3	TRBJ2-1	16	TGTGCCATCAGTGGAGACGGGACTAGCGGCCGCAATGAGCAGTTCTTC	CAISGDGTSGRNEQFF
NA	TRBD1	TRBV18	TRBJ1-5	16	TGTGCCAGCTCATCAGGGACAGCTGTGAGCAATCAGCCCCAGCATTTT	CASSSGTAVSNQPQHF
medium-sized	TRBD1	TRBV6-5	TRBJ2-7	14	TGTGCCAGCAGTTACCACGGGACAGGGGGCGAGCAGTACTTC	CASSYHGTGGEQYF
NA	TRBD1	TRBV6-5	TRBJ1-1	15	TGTGCCAGCAGTTACTCGACAGGGTTTGTCACTGAAGCTTTCTTT	CASSYSTGFVTEAFF
NA	TRBD1	TRBV5-4	TRBJ1-2	17	TGTGCCAGCAGCTCGGGTCTGGCAGGGGGCATTTTGGTTGGCTACACCTTC	CASSSGLAGGILVGYTF
NA	NA	TRBV5-6	TRBJ1-1	17	TGTGCCAGCAGCTTGAGGGTTCGTAACAGACAGAACACTGAAGCTTTCTTT	CASSLRVRNRQNTEAFF
NA	NA	TRBV4-3	TRBJ1-1	14	TGCGCCAGCAGCCATCCTCAAAGGGGGGGGACATTCCAGTTT	CASSHPQRGGTFQF
medium-sized	TRBD1	TRBV19	TRBJ2-3	15	TGTGCCAGTAGTATCTACACAGGGGACACAGATACGCAGTATTTT	CASSIYTGDTDTQYF
few	NA	TRBV10-3	TRBJ2-6	15	TGTGCCATCAATGGAAGGATCTCTGGGGCCAACGTCCTGACTTTC	CAINGRISGANVLTF
medium-sized	NA	TRBV6-6	TRBJ2-2	14	TGTGCCAGCAGTTCAAATGACCGGGTCGGGGAGCTGTTTTTT	CASSSNDRVGELFF
few	NA	TRBV12-3/TRBV12-4	TRBJ1-5	14	TGTGCCAGCAGAATTGGGACCGGGAAAGTGCCCCAGCATTTT	CASRIGTGKVPQHF
NA	NA	TRBV12-3/TRBV12-4	TRBJ2-1	15	TGTGCCAGCAGTGTTCAGGGAAACTCCTACAATGAGCAGTTCTTC	CASSVQGNSYNEQFF
NA	TRBD1	TRBV20-1	TRBJ1-6	15	TGCAGTGCTCATTACAGGGGGTTGATGCGTTCACCCCTCCACTTT	CSAHYRGLMRSPLHF
few	TRBD1	TRBV5-6	TRBJ1-4	16	TGTGCCAGCAGCACCCGGGACAGGGGACCTAATGAAAAACTGTTTTTT	CASSTRDRGPNEKLFF
many	NA	TRBV19	TRBJ1-5	18	TGTGCCAGTAAGGGGTGGGACCCGGGGCCGTCGACTAATCAGCCCCAGCATTTT	CASKGWDPGPSTNQPQHF
many	TRBD1	TRBV18	TRBJ2-3	15	TGTGCCAGCTCCCCGGGACAGGGCCTGAGAGATACGCAGTATTTT	CASSPGQGLRDTQYF
many	NA	TRBV6-2/TRBV6-3	TRBJ1-5	14	TGTGCCAGCACGGACCTGTATAGCAATCAGCCCCAGCATTTT	CASTDLYSNQPQHF
once	TRBD1	TRBV12-3/TRBV12-4	TRBJ2-1	17	TGTGCCAGCAGCTTGGCCATGGGGACAGGGGTGTACAATGAGCAGTTCTTC	CASSLAMGTGVYNEQFF
medium-sized	NA	TRBV12-3/TRBV12-4	TRBJ2-7	14	TGTGCCAGCAGTCCGGCTAGCAGACGCTACGAGCAGTACTTC	CASSPASRRYEQYF
NA	NA	TRBV20-1	TRBJ2-3	14	TGCAGTGCTAGAGTGAGCGGATACACAGATACGCAGTATTTT	CSARVSGYTDTQYF
medium-sized	NA	TRBV29-1	TRBJ1-1	12	TGCAGCGTGAGACCGTCGAACACTGAAGCTTTCTTT	CSVRPSNTEAFF
NA	TRBD1	TRBV29-1	TRBJ1-1	13	TGCAGCGTTTGCAGGGGGTCGGGCACTGAATCTTTCTTT	CSVCRGSGTESFF
few	NA	TRBV7-6	TRBJ2-7	13	TGTGCCAGCAGCAGGGGGGGAAGTTACGAGCAGTACTTC	CASSRGGSYEQYF
few	TRBD1	TRBV12-3/TRBV12-4	TRBJ2-4	16	TGTGCCAGCAGTTTAGCGGGGACAGGGGACCAAAACATTCAGTACTTC	CASSLAGTGDQNIQYF
NA	NA	TRBV27	TRBJ2-7	17	TGTGCCAGCAGCTCCCCCCCTCGTCTCTCGAATTCCTACGAGCAGTACTTC	CASSSPPRLSNSYEQYF
NA	TRBD1	TRBV6-6	TRBJ1-6	15	TGTGCCAGCGCAGGGGGCATCACCTATAATTCACCCCTCCACTTT	CASAGGITYNSPLHF
many	TRBD2	TRBV7-9	TRBJ2-1	16	TGTGCCAGCAGCGCATCTACTAGCGGGAGGGGAAATGAGCAGTTCTTC	CASSASTSGRGNEQFF
NA	TRBD1	TRBV6-4	TRBJ2-3	15	TGTGCCAGCAGTTCCCGGGACAGGGTCTCAGATACGCAGTATTTT	CASSSRDRVSDTQYF